This T cell receptor beta chain was observed in a study of PD-L1 blockade in urothelial cancer (TCRdb year 2017). General notes on the study: Every patient began therapy in about 2014 and was given atezolizumab 1,200 mg intravenously every 3 weeks. Twenty-five of 29 patients were males with bladder-origin urothelial cancer, and about 60% of the roughly 29 reported a prior smoking history. An ECOG performance status of 0 or 1 was recorded for the patients, and 0 to 3 prior chemotherapy regimens had been received by the patients. Blood samples were analyzed 3 weeks after the start of treatment (second dose) and 6 weeks after the start of treatment. Blood samples yielded a median of about 150,000 T cells and more than 80,000 unique TCRs, with median clonality about 0.08. An exploratory multi-omic analysis was conducted of the somatic, immune and clinical correlates of response to PD-L1 blockade with atezolizumab in urothelial cancer. Pretreatment tumor samples, along with matched peripheral blood collected serially before and after atezolizumab treatment, underwent TCR sequencing. Progression-free survival longer than 6 months counted as durable clinical benefit, and TCR features were additionally tested against both progression-free and overall survival. In the same patients who had TCR sequencing, pretreatment tumors also underwent whole exome sequencing and RNA sequencing. Durable clinical benefit was achieved by nine patients but not by the remaining 20. Pretreatment blood TCR-seq was available for about 28 patients, at least one posttreatment blood collection was obtained for some 25 patients, and tumor TCR-seq was available for some 25 patients. Broader findings and caveats from the paper: Improved progression-free and overall survival was associated with having pretreatment peripheral blood TCR clonality below the median. Greater expansion of tumor-associated TCR clones in peripheral blood 3 weeks after the start of treatment was observed in patients with durable benefit (n of about 20, p = 0.022). Because the sample size was small (n of about 29) and many exploratory analyses were performed, the results are intended to be hypothesis-generating.

A cohort of roughly 30 patients with locally advanced or metastatic urothelial carcinoma, treated at Memorial Sloan Kettering on a trial protocol, was included. Peripheral blood mononuclear cells were collected from each patient pretreatment and during treatment, giving between 1 and 8 total time points per patient. The Qiagen DNeasy Blood extraction kit was used to purify genomic DNA from total PBMCs and tumor samples. PBMCs were collected pretreatment and during treatment, and were isolated and stored as previously described. Synthetic TCR analog templates were spiked into each PCR so that absolute template abundance could be estimated from read counts. TCRbeta CDR3 regions were amplified from genomic DNA with bias-controlled V and J gene primers using the immunoSEQ assay. Rearranged TCRbeta segments were sequenced at approximately 20X coverage. On the study's bioinformatics: Clustering was used to correct sequencing errors, and CDR3s were annotated against IMGT so that V, D and J genes could be assigned. Out-of-frame and stop-codon sequences were excluded, and only productive TCRbeta rearrangements were used in downstream analyses. Clonality was computed as one minus Shannon entropy normalized by the log of the number of unique productive sequences. Fisher's exact test with Benjamini-Hochberg correction, at a threshold of adjusted p below 0.01, was used to find clones that differed between time points or between blood and tumor. TCRdb obtained this table from immuneACCESS and retained in-frame rearrangements with V and J assigned. These tables miss some clones; where compared with another copy, unresolved V genes account for less than half of the shortfall, and the remainder is unexplained. The D gene and trimming were derived from the DNA, and the V and J assignments and clone size from that table. Here the sample has under 50,000 clones; about nine tenths occur a single time. The ten largest account for about 9% of the sample.

With respect to this clone: Its antigen is not yet known. No clone much larger than this one lies a single base away; base qualities are absent.

From a lookup of the germline V gene (reference sequence), CDR1 and CDR2 are LNHDA and SQIVND. The germline ends are 8 bases apart after V is trimmed by 2 bases and J by 0 bases. The CDR3 numbers 15 residues from cysteine through phenylalanine. The retained sequence is limited to the CDR3, 45 bases, with the frame set at the first base. This chain joins TRBV19 to TRBJ2-1, with the D gene not clear enough to name. The sequences come from PBMCs, collected around atezolizumab (anti-PD-L1) treatment. This TCR was sampled from a man aged 65 to 79 with urothelial cancer. The DNA sequence follows: TGTGCCAGTAGTATATTGCGGAGCTCCTACAATGAGCAGTTCTTC. Its translation is CASSILRSSYNEQFF.